One and the same sample provided the 18 T cell receptor beta chains below, sequenced in a study of naive and memory T cell subsets. Two oligonucleotides, mixed equimolar, formed the beta constant-region primer covering TRBC1 and TRBC2. Nested alpha and beta constant-region primers with the SP2 primer drove four PCR rounds on ligated cDNA. TCRdb recomputed calls from the UMI-ligation and nested PCR reads with MiXCR, one row per CDR3 protein. The sample holds roughly 130,000 distinct CDR3 sequences, 30% to 45% seen once. Sequencing was carried out using central memory CD4+ T cells from blood. These receptors were collected from a human donor in good health.

J is TRBJ1-1 and V is TRBV5-1, with D tentatively TRBD1 (6 bases). Germline V lookup: CDR1 SGHRS, CDR2 YFSETQ. CDR3 size: 14 residues. Trimming cost V 0 bases and J 6 bases, with 12 bases left between them. The chain's CDR3 is CASSLAGAKPEAFF. The CDR3, as DNA: TGCGCCAGCAGCTTGGCAGGGGCTAAGCCTGAAGCTTTCTTT. The variable domain in full, with the rest retrieved from reference TRBV5-1 and TRBJ1-1, is KAGVTQTPRYLIKTRGQQVTLSCSPISGHRSVSWYQQTPGQGLQFLFEYFSETQRNKGNFPGRFSGRQFSNSRSEMNVSTLELGDSALYLCASSLAGAKPEAFFGQGTRLTVV.

This clonotype was seen repeatedly, ten times or more. The chain uses TRBV20-1 and TRBJ2-3; TRBD2 agrees at 14 bases. The CDR3 extends over 15 amino acids. J gave up 4 bases and V 6 bases, and 6 bases lay outside the gene matches. Germline loops: CDR1 DFQATT, CDR2 SNEGSKA (reference sequence). The CDR3 here is CSAVGLAGAADTQYF. The CDR3 coding sequence is TGCAGTGCCGTGGGACTAGCGGGAGCCGCAGATACGCAGTATTTT.

This clonotype came up a few times. The chain joins TRBV12-3 or TRBV12-4 to TRBJ2-1; 16 bases match TRBD2. The CDR3 has 20 residues. Germline trimming cut 3 bases from V and 7 bases from J; bases unmatched to any gene: 15. The CDR3 DNA is TGTGCCAGCAGTTTTTACGTTGGGACTAGCGGGAGGGCTAGGAGAAATGAGCAGTTCTTC. Residues: CASSFYVGTSGRARRNEQFF.

This clonotype was counted a few times. The J gene is TRBJ2-2, the V gene TRBV7-6; no reliable D call. The V end was cut by 5 bases, the J end by 2 bases, with 15 bases between. Per the germline V gene, CDR1 is SGHVS and CDR2 is FNYEAQ. The CDR3 length is 16 residues. DNA for the CDR3: TGTGCCAGCAGCCCAAGACTGATTTCAAACACCGGGGAGCTGTTTTTT. Encoded protein: CASSPRLISNTGELFF. Full variable domain (remainder filled in from reference TRBV7-6 and TRBJ2-2): GAGVSQSPRYKVTKRGQDVALRCDPISGHVSLYWYRQALGQGPEFLTYFNYEAQQDKSGLPNDRFSAERPEGSISTLTIQRTEQRDSAMYRCASSPRLISNTGELFFGEGSRLTVL.

A few counts support this clonotype. The chain employs TRBV28 and TRBJ2-7, with 9 nucleotides matching TRBD2. V gave up 4 bases and J gave up 0 bases; unmatched junction bases: 10. The CDR3 has 17 amino acids. Germline V lookup: CDR1 MDHEN, CDR2 SYDVKM. The CDR3 protein is CASSSLGLAGYSYEQYF. CDR3 sequence (DNA): TGTGCCAGCAGTTCCCTCGGGCTAGCGGGGTACTCCTACGAGCAGTACTTC.

This clonotype is medium-sized within its sample. The chain employs TRBV29-1 and TRBJ2-1, with TRBD1 identical over 7 bases. The germline V gene has CDR1 SQVTM and CDR2 ANQGSEA. The CDR3 runs 14 residues. With V trimmed by 5 bases and J by 10 bases, 14 bases remained unmatched. CDR3 residues: CSVLQGSGGKEQFF. In DNA form, the CDR3 reads TGCAGCGTTCTACAGGGGTCTGGCGGCAAAGAGCAGTTCTTC.

This clonotype was seen more than once but under ten times. The rearrangement joins TRBV14 to TRBJ2-1; D not certain. Trimming pared 4 bases from V and 0 bases from J, leaving 7 bases between. This CDR3 has 14 amino acids. The V gene's germline CDR1 is SGHDN and CDR2 FVKESK. CDR3 protein: CASSRVSSYNEQFF. The CDR3 DNA sequence: TGTGCCAGCAGCCGAGTCAGCTCCTACAATGAGCAGTTCTTC.

The V call is TRBV28, the J call TRBJ2-3; D is unclear. This CDR3 has 12 amino acids. The germline gives CDR1 MDHEN, CDR2 SYDVKM. The V end lost 3 bases, the J end lost 8 bases, and 9 bases lay between the germline ends. CDR3 DNA sequence: TGTGCCAGCAGTTTGAACGGGCCTACGCAGTATTTT. Translating gives CASSLNGPTQYF.

The chain recombines TRBV27 with TRBJ2-1, with D uncertain. V was pared by 7 bases and J by 6 bases, with 19 bases between. This CDR3 region has 15 residues. Per germline, CDR1 MNHEY and CDR2 SMNVEV (reference sequence). CDR3: CASTRNSGPFNEQFF. In DNA, the CDR3 is TGTGCCAGCACCAGAAATTCAGGTCCCTTCAATGAGCAGTTCTTC.

This chain uses TRBV30 with TRBJ2-7; D assignment may be TRBD1 or TRBD2 (6 bases each). Germline V gene lookup returns CDR1 GTSNPN and CDR2 SVGIG (reference sequence). This CDR3 is built from 14 residues. Trimming took 4 bases from V and 2 from J, leaving 15 bases between them. The CDR3, as DNA: TGTGCCTGGAAGACGGGTCGGGGGCCCTACGAGCAGTACTTC. It is translated as CAWKTGRGPYEQYF.

V usage is TRBV5-1 and J usage is TRBJ2-5, with D tentatively TRBD2 (6 bases). The CDR3 length is 16 residues. The V gene lost 4 bases and the J gene lost 0 bases, with 16 bases spanning the gap. CDR1 and CDR2 from the germline V gene are SGHRS and YFSETQ. CDR3 nucleotides: TGCGCCAGCAGCCCTTCTAGCGTTTCGTACCAAGAGACCCAGTACTTC. Encoded protein: CASSPSSVSYQETQYF.

This clonotype was seen more than once but under ten times. The chain combines TRBV20-1 with TRBJ2-7; 9 bases agree with TRBD1. V shed 2 bases, J shed 5 bases, and the junction held 7 bases outside the gene matches. This CDR3 spans 14 amino acids. Germline CDR1 DFQATT, CDR2 SNEGSKA (reference sequence). The CDR3 region has the DNA TGCAGTGCTAGATTCGGGACAGGGTTCCACGAGCAGTACTTC. It translates to CSARFGTGFHEQYF.

The rearrangement links TRBV7-8 to TRBJ1-6, with 7 nucleotides matching TRBD1. With 5 bases clipped from V and 9 bases from J, the junction kept 10 bases outside the gene matches. The germline V gene has CDR1 SGHVS and CDR2 FQNEAQ. This CDR3 has 15 residues. The CDR3: CASSLHRQGGSPLHF. The CDR3 region has the DNA TGTGCCAGCAGCCTACATCGACAGGGTGGTTCACCCCTCCACTTT.

Ten or more counts support this clonotype. The rearrangement joins TRBV10-3 to TRBJ2-7, with 13 bases fitting TRBD2. V gave up 6 bases and J gave up 0 bases; unmatched junction bases: 2. The CDR3 is 15 residues long. Germline assignment: CDR1 ENHRY and CDR2 SYGVKD. The CDR3 region is CAIRGLAGSSYEQYF. CDR3 coding DNA: TGTGCCATCAGGGGACTAGCGGGAAGCTCCTACGAGCAGTACTTC.

This clonotype was seen only a few times. The gene calls are TRBV20-1 and TRBJ2-1, with 8 bases that match TRBD2. This CDR3 region has 13 residues. The germline V gene encodes CDR1 DFQATT and CDR2 SNEGSKA (reference sequence). The CDR3 sequence is CSGKSGSGVEQFF. The CDR3 coding sequence is TGCAGCGGGAAGAGCGGGAGTGGCGTTGAGCAGTTCTTC.

The CDR3 nucleotides are TGTGCCAGTAGTACCGGGGGACTTTACAATGAGCAGTTCTTC. Its translation: CASSTGGLYNEQFF. The chain carries TRBV19 and TRBJ2-1; a weak D match, TRBD2 (6 bases). Germline V CDR1 and CDR2: LNHDA, SQIVND (reference sequence). The CDR3 length is 14 residues. V shed 4 bases and J shed 4 bases, with 11 bases lying between them.

Comments on this clonotype: The junction and the germline gene differ at one end; a read error may be behind it. The gene calls are TRBV7-9 and TRBJ2-1, with 15 positions matching TRBD2. The CDR3 contains 13 residues. Germline assignment: CDR1 SEHNR and CDR2 FQNEAQ (reference sequence). CDR3 DNA: TGTGCCAGCAGCTTACTGGGACTAGCGGGAGGTATCTTC. Translated: CASSLLGLAGGIF.

This clonotype was counted ten times or more. This sequence joins TRBV28 and TRBJ1-5; 9 bases fit TRBD1. The germline CDR1 and CDR2 sequences are MDHEN and SYDVKM. This CDR3 comprises 15 residues. J lost 5 bases, V lost 7 bases, and 9 bases had no gene match. The CDR3 sequence is CASTYTGGRDQPQHF. In nucleotides, the CDR3 is TGTGCCAGCACTTACACAGGGGGCAGGGATCAGCCCCAGCATTTT.